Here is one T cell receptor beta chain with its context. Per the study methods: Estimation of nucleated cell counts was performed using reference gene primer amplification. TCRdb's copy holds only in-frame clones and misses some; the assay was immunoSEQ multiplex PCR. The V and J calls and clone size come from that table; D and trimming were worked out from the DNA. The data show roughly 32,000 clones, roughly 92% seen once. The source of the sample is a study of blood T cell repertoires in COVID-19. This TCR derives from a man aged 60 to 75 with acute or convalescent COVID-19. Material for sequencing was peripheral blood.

CDR3 amino acids: CASTSGGLNQPQHF. DNA for the CDR3: TGTGCCAGTACCTCGGGCGGGTTGAATCAGCCCCAGCATTTT. The chain is built from TRBV19 and TRBJ1-5; no clear D. V lost 7 bases, J lost 4 bases, and 14 bases lay in between. Per the germline V gene, CDR1 is LNHDA and CDR2 is SQIVND (reference sequence). The CDR3 sequence is 14 residues long.